A single sample is the source of the 7 T cell receptor beta chains below, sequenced in a study of blood T cell repertoires in COVID-19. Produced via immunoSEQ multiplex PCR; TCRdb's table is partial and in-frame only. The data hold around 250,000 clones, with approximately 85% observed a single time. Specimen: PBMCs or T cells enriched from blood (not recorded which). Receptors were obtained from a woman aged 45 to 65 who had been exposed to COVID-19.

V usage is TRBV6-1 and J usage is TRBJ2-6; D remains unclear. This CDR3 contains 17 residues. The ends were cut back, 3 bases at V and 1 base at J, with 13 bases in the middle. Germline loops: CDR1 MNHNS, CDR2 SASEGT. The CDR3 DNA sequence: TGTGCCAGCAGTGACCCCTCCGGTTTTTCTGGGGCCAACGTCCTGACTTTC. As protein: CASSDPSGFSGANVLTF.

Only one count was recorded for this clone. The gene calls are TRBV10-3 and TRBJ1-6; TRBD1 matches 7 bases. The CDR3 spans 13 residues. Germline values: CDR1 ENHRY, CDR2 SYGVKD. The J segment lost 8 bases and the V segment lost 10 bases, leaving 8 bases of the junction unmatched. The CDR3 region is CANNRDRDSPLHF. The CDR3 DNA reads TGTGCCAACAACCGGGACAGAGATTCACCCCTCCACTTT.

This sequence joins TRBV5-1 and TRBJ2-3; D might be TRBD2 (7 bases). The CDR3 consists of 16 residues. V was pared by 4 bases and J by 0 bases, with 15 bases between. CDR1 and CDR2 (germline): SGHRS, YFSETQ. The CDR3 region is CASSLLAGASTDTQYF. DNA of the CDR3: TGCGCCAGCAGCCTATTGGCGGGGGCTAGCACAGATACGCAGTATTTT.

The chain carries TRBV29-1 and TRBJ2-5; D might be TRBD1 (5 bases). Trimming removed 5 bases at V and 4 bases at J, with 14 bases between. The germline V gene encodes CDR1 SQVTM and CDR2 ANQGSEA. The CDR3 is 13 amino acids. This CDR3 is CSVSQGRGETQYF. The DNA of the CDR3 is TGCAGCGTTTCCCAGGGCCGTGGAGAGACCCAGTACTTC.

The chain has TRBV5-1 and TRBJ2-5; 9 bases fit TRBD2. CDR1 and CDR2 from the germline V gene are SGHRS and YFSETQ. The CDR3 runs to 14 residues. J gave up 2 bases and V 4 bases, and 3 bases lay outside the gene matches. CDR3 coding DNA: TGCGCCAGCAGCCCGACTAGCGGACAAGAGACCCAGTACTTC. It specifies CASSPTSGQETQYF.

The V gene is TRBV29-1, the J gene TRBJ2-7; 9 bases are a match to TRBD1. V was clipped by 6 bases and J by 4 bases; unmatched bases: 10. Per germline, CDR1 SQVTM and CDR2 ANQGSEA. This CDR3 has 14 residues. The CDR3 DNA reads as TGCAGCGTGCGACCGGGACAGGGAACGTACGAGCAGTACTTC. It is translated as CSVRPGQGTYEQYF.

This clone appeared a single time. The chain joins TRBV5-1 to TRBJ2-1; perhaps TRBD2 as D (5 bases). Germline CDR1 is SGHRS and CDR2 is YFSETQ. V was shortened by 0 bases and J by 9 bases, with 7 bases between the two germline ends. There are 12 residues in the CDR3. The CDR3 region has the DNA TGCGCCAGCAGCTTGGATGAGGGTGAGCAGTTCTTC. Amino acids: CASSLDEGEQFF.